This TCR beta chain was captured in a study of T cell responses to AZD1222 COVID-19 vaccine. Study conclusions and caveats: With two AZD1222 doses given, Spike-specific TCR breadth and depth both rose. Donors skewed white British and female; clonal diversity was possibly underestimated.

The assay was immunoSEQ multiplex PCR, and TCRdb's table has in-frame clones only and misses some. The sample shows roughly 130,000 clones, about 90% of them seen only once. Worth noting for this clone: Its antigen remains unknown.

CDR3 length equals 16 residues. Germline V lookup: CDR1 SGHTA, CDR2 FQGNSA. After removal of 4 bases from V and 5 bases from J, the junction contained 7 bases not matched to a gene. The TCR sequence derives from an adult in good health. Sequenced here: peripheral blood, sampled on day 0 of AZD1222 vaccination. J is TRBJ2-4 and V is TRBV7-2; the match to TRBD1 covers 11 bases. The CDR3 region is CASSSGPGQGENIQYF. The CDR3 region has the DNA TGTGCCAGCAGCTCCGGACCGGGACAGGGGGAAAACATTCAGTACTTC.